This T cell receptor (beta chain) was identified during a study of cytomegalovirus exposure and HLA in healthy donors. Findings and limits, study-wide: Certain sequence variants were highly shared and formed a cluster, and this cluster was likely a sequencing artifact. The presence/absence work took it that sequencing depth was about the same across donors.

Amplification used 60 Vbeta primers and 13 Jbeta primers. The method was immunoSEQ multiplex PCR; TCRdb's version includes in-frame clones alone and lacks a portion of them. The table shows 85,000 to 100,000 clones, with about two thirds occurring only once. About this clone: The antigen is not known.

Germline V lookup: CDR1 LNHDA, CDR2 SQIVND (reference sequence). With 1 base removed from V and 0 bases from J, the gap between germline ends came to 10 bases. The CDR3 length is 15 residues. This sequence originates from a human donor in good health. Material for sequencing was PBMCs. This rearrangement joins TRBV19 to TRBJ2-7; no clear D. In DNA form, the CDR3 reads TGTGCCAGTAGTATAGCCGACACAATCTCCTACGAGCAGTACTTC. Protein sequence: CASSIADTISYEQYF.